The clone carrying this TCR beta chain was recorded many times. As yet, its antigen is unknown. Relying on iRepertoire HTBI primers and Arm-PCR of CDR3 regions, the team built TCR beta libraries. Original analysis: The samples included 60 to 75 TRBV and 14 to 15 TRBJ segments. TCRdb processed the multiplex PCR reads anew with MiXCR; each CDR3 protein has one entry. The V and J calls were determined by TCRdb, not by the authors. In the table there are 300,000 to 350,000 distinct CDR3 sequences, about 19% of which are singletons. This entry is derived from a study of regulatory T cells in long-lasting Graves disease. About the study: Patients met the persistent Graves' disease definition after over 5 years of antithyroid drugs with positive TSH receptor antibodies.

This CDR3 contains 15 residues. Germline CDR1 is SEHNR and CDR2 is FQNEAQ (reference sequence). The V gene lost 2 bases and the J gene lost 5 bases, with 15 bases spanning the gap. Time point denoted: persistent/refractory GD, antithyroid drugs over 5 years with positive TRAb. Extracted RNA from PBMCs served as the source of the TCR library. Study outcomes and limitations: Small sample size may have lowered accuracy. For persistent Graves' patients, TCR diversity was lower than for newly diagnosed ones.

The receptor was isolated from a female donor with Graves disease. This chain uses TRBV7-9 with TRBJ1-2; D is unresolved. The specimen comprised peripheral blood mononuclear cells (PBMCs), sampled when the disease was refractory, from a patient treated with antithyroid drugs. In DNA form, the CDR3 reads TGTGCCAGCAGCTTAACCCCGGTCCCTTCGTATGGCTACACCTTC. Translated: CASSLTPVPSYGYTF.